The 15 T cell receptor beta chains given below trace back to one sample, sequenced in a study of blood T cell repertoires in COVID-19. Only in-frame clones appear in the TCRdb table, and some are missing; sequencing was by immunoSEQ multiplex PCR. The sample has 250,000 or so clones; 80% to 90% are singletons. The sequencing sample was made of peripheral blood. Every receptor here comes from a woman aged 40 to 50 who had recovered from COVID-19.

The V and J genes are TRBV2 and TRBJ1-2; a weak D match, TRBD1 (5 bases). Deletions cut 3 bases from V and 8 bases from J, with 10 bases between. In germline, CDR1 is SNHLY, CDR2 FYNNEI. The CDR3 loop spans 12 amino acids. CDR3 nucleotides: TGTGCCAGCAGTGACAGGGTCGGGGGCTACACCTTC. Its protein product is CASSDRVGGYTF.

The CDR3 DNA reads TGTGCCAGCAGCCTCCCAATCACTAGCGGGGGTCCGTCAGATACGCAGTATTTT. This gives the protein CASSLPITSGGPSDTQYF. V gene TRBV14 combines with J gene TRBJ2-3; 11 nucleotides line up with TRBD2. J gave up 4 bases and V 4 bases, and 13 bases lay outside the gene matches. There are 18 residues in the CDR3. Looked up from germline, CDR1 is SGHDN and CDR2 is FVKESK.

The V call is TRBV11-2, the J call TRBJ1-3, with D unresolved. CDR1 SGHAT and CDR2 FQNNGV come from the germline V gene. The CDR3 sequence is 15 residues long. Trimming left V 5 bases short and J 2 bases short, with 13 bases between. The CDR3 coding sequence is TGTGCCAGCAGCCGGAAAGGAGCGGCTGGAAACACCATATATTTT. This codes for CASSRKGAAGNTIYF.

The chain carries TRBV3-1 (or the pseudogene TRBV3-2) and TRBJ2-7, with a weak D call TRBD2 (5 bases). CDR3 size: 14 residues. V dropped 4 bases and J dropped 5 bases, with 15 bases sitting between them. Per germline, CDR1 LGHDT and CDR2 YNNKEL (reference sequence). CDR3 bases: TGTGCCAGCAGCCTAAGGGAGTCGACGGACGAGCAGTACTTC. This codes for CASSLRESTDEQYF.

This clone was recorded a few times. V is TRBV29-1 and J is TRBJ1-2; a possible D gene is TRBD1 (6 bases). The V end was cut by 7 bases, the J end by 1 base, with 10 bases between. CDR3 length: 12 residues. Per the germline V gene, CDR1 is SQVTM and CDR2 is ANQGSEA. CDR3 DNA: TGCAGCGGGGGACAAGATAACTATGGCTACACCTTC. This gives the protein CSGGQDNYGYTF. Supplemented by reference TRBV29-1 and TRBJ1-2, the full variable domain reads SAVISQKPSRDICQRGTSLTIQCQVDSQVTMMFWYRQQPGQSLTLIATANQGSEATYESGFVIDKFPISRPNLTFSTLTVSNMSPEDSSIYLCSGGQDNYGYTFGSGTRLTVV.

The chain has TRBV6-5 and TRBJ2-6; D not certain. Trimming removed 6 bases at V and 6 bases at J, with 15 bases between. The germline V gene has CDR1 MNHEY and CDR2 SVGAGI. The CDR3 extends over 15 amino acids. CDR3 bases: TGTGCCAGCAGCGCTACTGATAAGCTGGCCAACGTCCTGACTTTC. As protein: CASSATDKLANVLTF.

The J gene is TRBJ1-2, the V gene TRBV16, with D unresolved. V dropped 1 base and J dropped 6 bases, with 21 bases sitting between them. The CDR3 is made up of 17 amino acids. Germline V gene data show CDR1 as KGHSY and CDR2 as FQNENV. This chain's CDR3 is CASSQFSGVRAWNGYTF. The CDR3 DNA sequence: TGTGCCAGCAGCCAATTCTCCGGGGTCCGGGCTTGGAATGGCTACACCTTC.

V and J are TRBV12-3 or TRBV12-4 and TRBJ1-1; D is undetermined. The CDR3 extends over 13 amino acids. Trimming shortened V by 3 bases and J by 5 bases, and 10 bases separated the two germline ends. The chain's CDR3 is CASSFTSGTEAFF. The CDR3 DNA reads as TGTGCCAGCAGTTTTACCTCGGGGACTGAAGCTTTCTTT.

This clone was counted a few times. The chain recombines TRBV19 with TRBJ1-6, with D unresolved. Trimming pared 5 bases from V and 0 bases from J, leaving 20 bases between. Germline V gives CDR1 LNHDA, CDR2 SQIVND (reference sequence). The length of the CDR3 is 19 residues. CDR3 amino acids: CASSPGLKGRGSYNSPLHF. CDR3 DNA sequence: TGTGCCAGTAGTCCTGGACTTAAGGGCCGAGGCTCCTATAATTCACCCCTCCACTTT.

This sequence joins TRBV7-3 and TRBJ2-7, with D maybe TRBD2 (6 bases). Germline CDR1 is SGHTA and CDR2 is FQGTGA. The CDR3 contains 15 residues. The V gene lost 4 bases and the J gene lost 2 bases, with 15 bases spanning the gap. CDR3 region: CASSWRGGGPYEQYF. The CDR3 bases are TGTGCCAGCAGCTGGAGGGGTGGGGGACCCTACGAGCAGTACTTC.

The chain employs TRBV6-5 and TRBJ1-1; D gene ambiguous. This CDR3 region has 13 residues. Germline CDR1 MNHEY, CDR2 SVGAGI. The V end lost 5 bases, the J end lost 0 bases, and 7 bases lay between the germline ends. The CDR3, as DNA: TGTGCCAGCAGTCGAACGGTGAACACTGAAGCTTTCTTT. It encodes CASSRTVNTEAFF.

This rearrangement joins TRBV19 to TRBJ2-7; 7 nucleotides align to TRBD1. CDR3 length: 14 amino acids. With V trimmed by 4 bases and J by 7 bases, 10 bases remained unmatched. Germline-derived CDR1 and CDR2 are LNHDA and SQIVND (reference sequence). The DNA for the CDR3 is TGTGCCAGTAGTACCTCCAGGGGGAAGTTGGAGCAGTACTTC. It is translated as CASSTSRGKLEQYF. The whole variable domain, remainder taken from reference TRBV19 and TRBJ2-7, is DGGITQSPKYLFRKEGQNVTLSCEQNLNHDAMYWYRQDPGQGLRLIYYSQIVNDFQKGDIAEGYSVSREKKESFPLTVTSAQKNPTAFYLCASSTSRGKLEQYFGPGTRLTVT.

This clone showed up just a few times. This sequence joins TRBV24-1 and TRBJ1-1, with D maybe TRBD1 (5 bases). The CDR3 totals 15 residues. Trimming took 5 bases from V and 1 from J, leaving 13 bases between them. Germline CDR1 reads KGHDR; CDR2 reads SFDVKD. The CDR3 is CATSGQYDRNTEAFF. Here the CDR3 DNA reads TGTGCCACCAGTGGGCAATATGACAGGAACACTGAAGCTTTCTTT.

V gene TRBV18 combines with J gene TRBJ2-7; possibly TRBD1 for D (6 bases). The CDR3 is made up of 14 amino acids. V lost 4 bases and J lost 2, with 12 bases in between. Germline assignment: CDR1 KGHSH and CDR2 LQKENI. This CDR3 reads CASSQGTTAYEQYF. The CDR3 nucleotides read TGTGCCAGCTCACAAGGGACAACTGCCTACGAGCAGTACTTC.

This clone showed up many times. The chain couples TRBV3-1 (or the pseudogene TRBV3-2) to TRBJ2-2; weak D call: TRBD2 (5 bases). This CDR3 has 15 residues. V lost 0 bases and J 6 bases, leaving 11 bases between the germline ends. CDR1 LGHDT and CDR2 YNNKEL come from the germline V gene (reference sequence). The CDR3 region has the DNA TGTGCCAGCAGCCAAGATCATGGCGGGCCCGGGGAGCTGTTTTTT. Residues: CASSQDHGGPGELFF.